This entry lists 6 T cell receptor beta chains sequenced from one sample in a study of CD8 T cells in ankylosing spondylitis. The antigens for these receptors are not known. TCRdb redid the calling of the 5' RACE reads with MiXCR, one entry per CDR3 protein. The sample includes some 840,000 distinct CDR3 sequences, 12% of them seen just once. General study findings and limits: Within ankylosing spondylitis blood, a TCR beta motif made up of roughly eight highly homologous variants appeared to be characteristic.

The sample comprised blood, either unsorted or a sorted T cell fraction (not recorded which). These receptor sequences come from a male donor with ankylosing spondylitis.

This rearrangement joins TRBV9 to TRBJ2-1; 9 bases fit TRBD2. The CDR3 contains 15 residues. J lost 7 bases, V lost 4 bases, and 9 bases had no gene match. Germline-derived CDR1 and CDR2 are SGDLS and YYNGEE. CDR3 in DNA: TGTGCCAGCAGCCCTGGGACTAGCCTTGGGAATGAGCAGTTCTTC. This translates into CASSPGTSLGNEQFF.

This clonotype was seen repeatedly, ten times or more. The rearrangement links TRBV20-1 to TRBJ2-7, with a weak D call TRBD1 (6 bases). Germline CDR1 is DFQATT and CDR2 is SNEGSKA (reference sequence). V shed 5 bases and J shed 3 bases, with 11 bases lying between them. This CDR3 has 12 residues. CDR3 region: CSAAKQGYEQYF. CDR3 nucleotides: TGCAGTGCTGCTAAACAGGGCTACGAGCAGTACTTC.

In its sample, this clonotype was seen a few times. The CDR3 is CSARDRALQHF. CDR3 nucleotide sequence: TGCAGTGCTAGAGATCGAGCCCTCCAGCATTTT. V gene TRBV20-1 combines with J gene TRBJ1-5; no clear D gene. V was cut by 0 bases and J by 12 bases, with 9 bases left in between. Germline CDR1 is DFQATT and CDR2 is SNEGSKA (reference sequence). The CDR3 runs 11 residues.

This clonotype was counted between two and nine times. The chain links TRBV11-2 to TRBJ2-3; tentatively, D is TRBD2 (5 bases). The CDR3 loop spans 18 amino acids. The V end was cut by 2 bases, the J end by 6 bases, with 24 bases between. CDR1 and CDR2 from the germline V gene are SGHAT and FQNNGV. The CDR3 DNA sequence: TGTGCCAGCAGCTTAATCCAGCGGCGAAGCTCGACACGGGATACGCAGTATTTT. Translation gives CASSLIQRRSSTRDTQYF.

This clonotype was recorded at least ten times. V and J are TRBV29-1 and TRBJ2-6, with 8 bases matching TRBD1. The germline gives CDR1 SQVTM, CDR2 ANQGSEA. Trimming cost V 7 bases and J 3 bases; bases outside gene matches: 5. The CDR3 covers 14 residues. CDR3 DNA sequence: TGCAGCGCATTGGACAGGGTTGGGGCCAACGTCCTGACTTTC. This gives the protein CSALDRVGANVLTF.

There are a few counts of this clonotype. V and J are TRBV20-1 and TRBJ1-3; D gene uncertain. Trimming pared 4 bases from V and 2 bases from J, leaving 9 bases between. The CDR3 contains 13 residues. The germline V gene has CDR1 DFQATT and CDR2 SNEGSKA (reference sequence). DNA for the CDR3: TGCAGTGCTACCTTCGGCCCTGGAAACACCATATATTTT. It encodes CSATFGPGNTIYF.